One and the same sample provided the 12 T cell receptor beta chains below, sequenced in a study of tumor-infiltrating lymphocytes in glioblastoma multiforme. TCR beta libraries were built from RNA through three nested multiplex PCR rounds using modified ARM-PCR. Each CDR3 protein is one row after TCRdb ran MiXCR on the multiplex PCR reads. The top ten hold about half of the sample, which has thousands of distinct CDR3 sequences, about 76% seen once. The sequenced sample was brain tumor tissue. These receptors all stem from a male donor with glioblastoma.

Remarks on this clonotype: The junction does not match germline at one end; this may be a read error. The CDR3 sequence is CASRDGAASTDTRYF. The CDR3 DNA reads as TGTGCCAGTCGGGATGGGGCTGCTTCTACAGATACGCGGTATTTT. This rearrangement joins TRBV2 to TRBJ2-3; possibly TRBD1 or TRBD2 for D (5 bases each). Germline CDR1 SNHLY, CDR2 FYNNEI. This CDR3 has 15 residues.

In DNA form, the CDR3 reads TGTGCCAGCAGTTTATTTGCTGGATATGGCTACACCTTC. Its translation: CASSLFAGYGYTF. This chain joins TRBV11-2 and TRBJ1-2; D is unclear. V gave up 6 bases and J gave up 5 bases, with 13 bases separating them. Per the germline V gene, CDR1 is SGHAT and CDR2 is FQNNGV. This CDR3 is built from 13 residues.

The chain carries TRBV29-1 and TRBJ2-1; weak D call: TRBD2 (6 bases). The CDR3 extends over 13 amino acids. Germline lookup yields CDR1 SQVTM and CDR2 ANQGSEA. V lost 5 bases, J lost 5 bases, and 13 bases lay in between. The chain's CDR3 is CSVQVAVNNEQFF. In DNA, the CDR3 is TGCAGCGTTCAGGTAGCGGTTAACAATGAGCAGTTCTTC.

This chain joins TRBV11-2 and TRBJ2-2, with 7 bases matching TRBD2. Germline CDR1 is SGHAT and CDR2 is FQNNGV. CDR3 length equals 20 residues. Trimming at V came to 7 bases and at J to 2 bases, leaving 22 bases not matched to a gene. CDR3 protein: CASTASFGQGLAVNTGELFF. CDR3 bases: TGTGCCAGCACCGCCTCGTTCGGTCAAGGGCTAGCGGTAAACACCGGGGAGCTGTTTTTT.

The rearrangement uses TRBV11-2 and TRBJ1-4, with TRBD1 matching over 7 bases. The J segment lost 5 bases and the V segment lost 3 bases, leaving 3 bases of the junction unmatched. The CDR3 totals 14 residues. The germline V gene has CDR1 SGHAT and CDR2 FQNNGV. Here the CDR3 DNA reads TGTGCCAGCAGCTTCGCAGGGGGAAATGAAAAACTGTTTTTT. As protein: CASSFAGGNEKLFF.

Note on this clonotype: The missing conserved phenylalanine or tryptophan at the end of this CDR3 makes a read error likely. V usage is TRBV11-2 and J usage is TRBJ2-1; TRBD2 agrees at 7 bases. CDR3 length equals 19 residues. V trimming: 0 bases; J trimming: 8 bases; junction bases outside the gene matches: 19. The germline CDR1 and CDR2 sequences are SGHAT and FQNNGV. The CDR3: CASSLDFPPLSGRCDEQFP. CDR3 bases: TGTGCCAGCAGCTTAGATTTCCCCCCCCTCTCCGGGAGGTGTGATGAGCAGTTCCCC.

As for this clonotype: The conserved final phenylalanine or tryptophan is absent from the CDR3, which likely points to a read error. Because the CDR3's place on the DNA is in doubt, the DNA is left out and the CDR3 is given as listed by TCRdb. The rearrangement links TRBV11-2 to TRBJ2-2; the D call in the table, TRBD2, was not verified against the DNA. CDR1 and CDR2 from the germline V gene are SGHAT and FQNNGV. The CDR3 sequence runs 20 residues, both termini included. The CDR3 region is CASTPSCDQGLAVNTGELFL.

For this clonotype: One junction end disagrees with the germline gene, perhaps due to a read error. The chain carries TRBV11-1 and TRBJ2-5; 10 bases are shared with TRBD1. CDR3 length: 16 residues. Germline CDR1 is SGHAT and CDR2 is FQDESV (reference sequence). The CDR3 sequence: CASSLPGQGSRGTQYF. The CDR3 nucleotides are TGCGCCAGCAGTCTCCCGGGACAGGGGTCAAGGGGGACCCAGTACTTC.

J is TRBJ1-2 and V is TRBV4-3; possibly TRBD1 for D (6 bases). CDR1 is LGHNA and CDR2 is YSLEER in the germline V gene. The CDR3 consists of 15 residues. V gave up 2 bases and J gave up 0 bases, with 10 bases separating them. The CDR3 DNA follows: TGCGCCAGCAGCCAAAGTGGACAGTCTAACTATGGCTACACCTTC. Encoded protein: CASSQSGQSNYGYTF.

As DNA, the CDR3 is TGCGCCAGCAGCATCCAGGGGGGGCGGGCGCCCTACAATGAGCAGTTCTTC. Its translation is CASSIQGGRAPYNEQFF. V gene TRBV4-1 combines with J gene TRBJ2-1, with D perhaps being TRBD1 or TRBD2 (7 bases each). The V end lost 5 bases, the J end lost 2 bases, and 19 bases lay between the germline ends. The germline gives CDR1 MGHRA, CDR2 YSYEKL. The CDR3 is 17 residues long.

The chain combines TRBV11-3 with TRBJ1-1; maybe TRBD1 (5 bases). The germline CDR1 and CDR2 sequences are SGHNT and YENEEA. This CDR3 is 16 amino acids long. The CDR3 DNA is TGTATCAGCAGCCTCAAGGGTGCAGGGCTGAACACTGAAGCTTTCTTT. Protein product: CISSLKGAGLNTEAFF.

The chain is built from TRBV11-1 and TRBJ2-7; the match to TRBD2 covers 7 bases. Germline V gene sequence: CDR1 SGHAT, CDR2 FQDESV (reference sequence). This CDR3 contains 16 residues. With 2 bases clipped from V and 10 bases from J, the junction kept 17 bases outside the gene matches. CDR3 DNA: TGTGCCAGCAGCTTACTAGCGGAAGGGCCGGCCTACAATCAGTACTTC. The encoded protein is CASSLLAEGPAYNQYF.